Sequencing of this T cell receptor (beta chain) was carried out in a study of blood T cell repertoires in COVID-19 (TCRdb year 2020). Study-wide context: Samples from collaborators originated in the United States, Italy and Spain and spanned both the acute and convalescent phases of COVID-19. The dataset comprised deeply sampled blood TCRbeta repertoires from subjects exposed to, actively infected with, or recovered from COVID-19. The sample metadata nearly always contained a de-identified subject ID, COVID-19 status, age in years and sex. The repertoires were released in a freely available public database intended as a resource for research on the immune response to SARS-CoV-2. The prospective study material was composed of cDNA or gDNA derived from T cells, B-cell-depleted T cells, or PBMCs. Samples were obtained from the ongoing ImmuneRACE study (first 160 participants) and from approximately 1,200 subjects provided by 6 global collaborators. HLA class I and class II types, where available, came from metadata supplied by the sample provider rather than from assay-based typing.

The collaborating institutions used their own protocols to collect whole blood in K2EDTA tubes. For TCRbeta analysis, collaborator samples were shipped as frozen whole blood, as isolated PBMCs, or as DNA extracted from either sample type. TCRbeta CDR3 regions were amplified from genomic DNA using the immunoSEQ Assay, a bias-controlled multiplex PCR. The source study handled its data this way. Within the assay, amplification of reference gene primers was used to estimate how many nucleated cells each sample contained. To quantify the absolute abundance of each unique TCRbeta CDR3 rearrangement, sequence reads were collapsed and filtered. For each sample, productive Simpson clonality was calculated by taking the square root of Simpson's diversity index across productive rearrangements. Here the immuneACCESS table is served through TCRdb, limited to in-frame sequences with V and J called. Missing clones are a known gap in these copies; in checked studies unresolved V genes cover under half, and the rest lacks a known reason. V and J calls and clone size are given by that table; D and trimming were obtained from the DNA. This sample holds more than 250,000 clones; about 82% were observed only once. The ten top clones hold roughly 5% of the sample.

On this clone itself: The antigen it recognizes is unknown. No base qualities exist here, and no much larger clone lies one base off it.

Study-wide findings and limitations: Clinical and demographic metadata were provided uncurated, with the amount varying by source and participant.

The sequence was obtained from a man in his fifties with active or convalescent COVID-19. The sample comprised peripheral blood.

CDR3 loop: CASSFQGANQPQHF. The DNA is TGTGCCAGCAGCTTTCAGGGGGCCAATCAGCCCCAGCATTTT. Rearrangement joined TRBV7-9 to TRBJ1-5; 8 of the junction bases match TRBD1. The germline V gene (reference sequence) sets CDR1 to SEHNR and CDR2 to FQNEAQ. V is pruned by 3 bases and J by 3 bases, leaving 1 base of the junction without a gene match. From the cysteine through the phenylalanine, the CDR3 covers 14 amino acids. The CDR3 DNA has 42 bases and is translated from base 1.